A single sample gave rise to the 18 T cell receptor beta chains below, sequenced in a study of long-term antiretroviral therapy in people with HIV. This was the immunoSEQ v3.0 assay at survey level. Here immunoSEQ multiplex PCR was the method, and the copy in TCRdb shows in-frame clones only, minus some. Of roughly 30,000 clones listed, roughly 94% were seen once; the top ten hold approximately 2.8%. Specimen: unsorted PBMCs, collected 5.3 years after starting antiretroviral therapy. The receptors stem from a man aged 45-60 years with HIV.

This clone was seen only once. The chain carries TRBV30 and TRBJ2-7, with 7 positions matching TRBD1. V shed 2 bases, J shed 2 bases, and the junction held 3 bases outside the gene matches. This CDR3 contains 13 residues. Looked up from germline, CDR1 is GTSNPN and CDR2 is SVGIG (reference sequence). CDR3 sequence reads: CAWSPGTAYEQYF. The CDR3 DNA is TGTGCCTGGAGTCCCGGGACAGCCTACGAGCAGTACTTC.

This sequence joins TRBV2 and TRBJ1-2, with D hard to call. The CDR3 is made up of 12 amino acids. Germline V gives CDR1 SNHLY, CDR2 FYNNEI. Trimming took off 6 bases at V and 4 bases at J, with 9 bases between the two ends. The CDR3 DNA reads as TGTGCCAGCAGGACGGACGTCTATGGCTACACCTTC. Protein sequence: CASRTDVYGYTF. Full variable domain (missing parts from reference TRBV2 and TRBJ1-2): EPEVTQTPSHQVTQMGQEVILRCVPISNHLYFYWYRQILGQKVEFLVSFYNNEISEKSEIFDDQFSVERPDGSNFTLKIRSTKLEDSAMYFCASRTDVYGYTFGSGTRLTVV.

The chain uses TRBV19 and TRBJ1-5; the D gene is possibly TRBD1 (5 bases). This CDR3 contains 15 residues. Germline CDR1 LNHDA, CDR2 SQIVND (reference sequence). V lost 1 base and J lost 5, with 12 bases in between. The CDR3 reads CASSIAGTVHQPQHF. CDR3 nucleotides: TGTGCCAGTAGTATAGCGGGGACGGTCCATCAGCCCCAGCATTTT.

The V call is TRBV2, the J call TRBJ1-4; D gene unclear. Deletions cut 3 bases from V and 1 base from J, with 9 bases between. The CDR3 is 15 amino acids. From germline, CDR1 is SNHLY and CDR2 FYNNEI. The DNA for the CDR3 is TGTGCCAGCAGTGATGTTGGGGTAACTAATGAAAAACTGTTTTTT. Amino acids: CASSDVGVTNEKLFF.

The V gene is TRBV7-2, the J gene TRBJ1-6; 7 bases are shared with TRBD1. Germline V gives CDR1 SGHTA, CDR2 FQGNSA. The J segment lost 10 bases and the V segment lost 5 bases, leaving 11 bases of the junction unmatched. CDR3 length equals 15 residues. In DNA form, the CDR3 reads TGTGCCAGCAGCCCGCGACCAGGGGGGGAATCACCCCTCCACTTT. Protein product: CASSPRPGGESPLHF.

V gene TRBV19 combines with J gene TRBJ1-2; tentatively, D is TRBD1 (5 bases). Between the trimmed V and J ends, which lost 4 bases and 4 bases, there was a span of 13 bases. The CDR3 runs to 14 residues. Germline CDR1 is LNHDA and CDR2 is SQIVND (reference sequence). CDR3 protein: CASSTLLDSYGYTF. The CDR3 DNA is TGTGCCAGTAGTACCCTCCTCGACAGCTATGGCTACACCTTC.

The chain couples TRBV30 to TRBJ2-3, with 11 bases matching TRBD2. The CDR3 has 17 amino acids. After removal of 8 bases from V and 2 bases from J, the junction contained 15 bases not matched to a gene. Per the germline V gene, CDR1 is GTSNPN and CDR2 is SVGIG (reference sequence). The CDR3 DNA follows: TGTGCCCCACGGACCCCACTAGCGGGGGAGGTCACAGATACGCAGTATTTT. Encoded protein: CAPRTPLAGEVTDTQYF.

This chain uses TRBV6-1 with TRBJ1-6; 10 positions agree with TRBD1. The germline V gene encodes CDR1 MNHNS and CDR2 SASEGT. Losses at the gene ends were 1 base for V and 3 bases for J; bases not matched to a gene: 0. The CDR3 covers 16 residues. CDR3 sequence: CASSEGDRGYNSPLHF. The CDR3 bases are TGTGCCAGCAGTGAAGGGGACAGGGGCTATAATTCACCCCTCCACTTT.

This clone was counted once. The chain employs TRBV28 and TRBJ1-3, with TRBD1 matching 9 bases. J gave up 2 bases and V 4 bases, and 6 bases lay outside the gene matches. Looked up from germline, CDR1 is MDHEN and CDR2 is SYDVKM. This CDR3 spans 16 amino acids. The CDR3 reads CASSSRTGATGNTIYF. Written as DNA, the CDR3 is TGTGCCAGCAGTTCACGGACAGGGGCCACTGGAAACACCATATATTTT.

The rearrangement links TRBV6-5 to TRBJ2-7; D uncertain. In germline, CDR1 is MNHEY, CDR2 SVGAGI. The ends were cut back, 5 bases at V and 1 base at J, with 15 bases in the middle. This CDR3 contains 15 residues. The CDR3 sequence: CASSLQADRSYEQYF. The CDR3 DNA sequence: TGTGCCAGCAGTCTGCAGGCCGACCGATCCTACGAGCAGTACTTC.

Only one count was recorded for this clone. The gene calls are TRBV18 and TRBJ2-7; D ambiguous. The CDR3 consists of 13 residues. V was clipped by 4 bases and J by 0 bases, with 7 bases between them. Germline V lookup: CDR1 KGHSH, CDR2 LQKENI. CDR3 protein: CASSQAASYEQYF. The CDR3, as DNA: TGTGCCAGCTCACAGGCAGCCTCCTACGAGCAGTACTTC.

V is TRBV30 and J is TRBJ1-2; D is possibly TRBD1 (6 bases). The CDR3 is 16 residues long. Germline lookup yields CDR1 GTSNPN and CDR2 SVGIG (reference sequence). The V and J ends lost 0 bases and 0 bases respectively, with 14 bases between them. CDR3 in amino acids: CAWSVPPGTPNYGYTF. The CDR3 region has the DNA TGTGCCTGGAGTGTACCCCCCGGGACACCTAACTATGGCTACACCTTC.

V is TRBV6-1 and J is TRBJ1-4; D gene ambiguous. The CDR3 totals 12 residues. The germline gives CDR1 MNHNS, CDR2 SASEGT. Between the trimmed V and J ends, which lost 6 bases and 1 base, there was a span of 3 bases. CDR3 nucleotides: TGTGCCAGCAGGGGAACTAATGAAAAACTGTTTTTT. Residues: CASRGTNEKLFF.

For the CDR3, the DNA is TGCAGTGCTAGATTCGATACGCAGTATTTT. Amino acid sequence: CSARFDTQYF. The V call is TRBV20-1, the J call TRBJ2-3; D is unclear. Germline CDR1 and CDR2: DFQATT and SNEGSKA (reference sequence). CDR3 size: 10 residues. Trimming left V 2 bases short and J 6 bases short, with 3 bases between.

This chain joins TRBV6-1 and TRBJ2-7; 7 bases map to TRBD1. The CDR3 is 15 amino acids. Trimming at V came to 2 bases and at J to 2 bases, leaving 6 bases not matched to a gene. Germline CDR1 and CDR2: MNHNS and SASEGT. The CDR3 nucleotides read TGTGCCAGCAGTGAAAGGTGGACAGGTCCCTACGAGCAGTACTTC. Its translation is CASSERWTGPYEQYF.

The count of this clone is one. The chain couples TRBV7-8 to TRBJ2-7; TRBD2 agrees at 12 bases. CDR1 and CDR2 (germline): SGHVS, FQNEAQ. The CDR3 has 20 residues. V lost 1 base, J lost 0 bases, and 13 bases stayed unmatched. The chain's CDR3 is CASSLGGDLTSGGVSYEQYF. The CDR3 DNA is TGTGCCAGCAGCTTAGGAGGAGACCTGACTAGCGGGGGAGTCTCCTACGAGCAGTACTTC.

The chain links TRBV5-6 to TRBJ1-2; D call uncertain. Germline CDR1 SGHDT, CDR2 YYEEEE. CDR3 length: 11 residues. The V end lost 4 bases, the J end lost 8 bases, and 9 bases lay between the germline ends. CDR3 region: CASSATVGYTF. The CDR3 bases are TGTGCCAGCAGCGCCACGGTGGGCTACACCTTC.

This chain uses TRBV25-1 with TRBJ2-1; 10 bases map to TRBD1. Germline V CDR1 and CDR2: MGHDK, SYGVNS. The V segment lost 9 bases and the J segment 5 bases; nucleotides outside the gene matches: 7. The CDR3 is 14 residues long. In nucleotides, the CDR3 is TGTGCCAGTAACAGACAGGGGGCCCACAATGAGCAGTTCTTC. Its translation is CASNRQGAHNEQFF.